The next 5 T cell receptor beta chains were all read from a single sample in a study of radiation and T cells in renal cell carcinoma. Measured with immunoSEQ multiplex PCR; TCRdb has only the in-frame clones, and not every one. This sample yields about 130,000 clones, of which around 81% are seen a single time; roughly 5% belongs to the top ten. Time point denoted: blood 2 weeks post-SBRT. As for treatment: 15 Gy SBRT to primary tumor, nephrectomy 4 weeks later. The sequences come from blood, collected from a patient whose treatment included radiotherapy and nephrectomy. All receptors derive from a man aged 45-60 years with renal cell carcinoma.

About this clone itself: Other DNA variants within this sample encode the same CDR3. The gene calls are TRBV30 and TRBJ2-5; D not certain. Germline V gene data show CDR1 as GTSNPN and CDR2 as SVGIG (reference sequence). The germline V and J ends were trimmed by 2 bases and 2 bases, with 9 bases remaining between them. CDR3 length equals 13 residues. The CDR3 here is CAWSSGDQETQYF. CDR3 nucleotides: TGTGCCTGGAGTTCTGGGGATCAAGAGACCCAGTACTTC.

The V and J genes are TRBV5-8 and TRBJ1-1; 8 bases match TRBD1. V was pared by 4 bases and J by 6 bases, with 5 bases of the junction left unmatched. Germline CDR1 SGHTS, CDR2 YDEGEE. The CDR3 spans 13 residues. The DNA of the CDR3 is TGTGCCAGCAGCCCATGGACAGGGTCTGAAGCTTTCTTT. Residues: CASSPWTGSEAFF.

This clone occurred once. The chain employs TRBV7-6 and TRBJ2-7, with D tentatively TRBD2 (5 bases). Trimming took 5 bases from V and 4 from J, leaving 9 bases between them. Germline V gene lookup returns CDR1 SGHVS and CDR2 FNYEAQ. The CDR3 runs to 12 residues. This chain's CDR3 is CASSRGIYEQYF. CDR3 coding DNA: TGTGCCAGCAGCCGAGGGATTTACGAGCAGTACTTC.

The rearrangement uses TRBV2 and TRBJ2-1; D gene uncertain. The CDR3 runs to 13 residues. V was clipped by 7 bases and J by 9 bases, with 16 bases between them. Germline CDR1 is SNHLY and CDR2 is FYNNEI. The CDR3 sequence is CASTRSLIGEQFF. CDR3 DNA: TGTGCCAGCACCAGGTCCTTGATCGGTGAGCAGTTCTTC.

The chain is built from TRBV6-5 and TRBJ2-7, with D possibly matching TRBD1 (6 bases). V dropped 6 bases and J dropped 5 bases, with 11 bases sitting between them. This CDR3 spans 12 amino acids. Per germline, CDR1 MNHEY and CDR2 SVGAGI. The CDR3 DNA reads TGTGCCAGCAGACCGGACAGAAACGAGCAGTACTTC. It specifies CASRPDRNEQYF.